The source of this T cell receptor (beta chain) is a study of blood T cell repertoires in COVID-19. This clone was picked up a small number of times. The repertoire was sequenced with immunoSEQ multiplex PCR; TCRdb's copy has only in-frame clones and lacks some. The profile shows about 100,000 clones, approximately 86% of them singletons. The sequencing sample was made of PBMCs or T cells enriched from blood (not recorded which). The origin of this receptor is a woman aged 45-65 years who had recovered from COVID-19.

CDR3 sequence: CASSLQGGFGNTIYF. The DNA for the CDR3 is TGCGCCAGCAGCCTTCAAGGGGGATTTGGAAACACCATATATTTT. The chain couples TRBV5-1 to TRBJ1-3, with D tentatively TRBD1 (6 bases). In germline, CDR1 is SGHRS, CDR2 YFSETQ. This CDR3 contains 15 residues. The V gene lost 4 bases and the J gene lost 3 bases, with 14 bases spanning the gap. The full variable domain, completed using reference TRBV5-1 and TRBJ1-3, is KAGVTQTPRYLIKTRGQQVTLSCSPISGHRSVSWYQQTPGQGLQFLFEYFSETQRNKGNFPGRFSGRQFSNSRSEMNVSTLELGDSALYLCASSLQGGFGNTIYFGEGSWLTVV.